This T cell receptor (beta chain) was profiled in a study of beta chain features in type 1 diabetes. Remarks on this clone: The antigen remains unidentified.

Expressed TCRB transcripts were sequenced after all isolated RNA was converted to cDNA. Assay: immunoSEQ multiplex PCR; the TCRdb copy retains only in-frame clones and omits some. Among about 360,000 clones, 10% to 15% were seen once, and the ten largest hold around 0.02%. General study points: Shorter TCRB CDR3s, moderately but significantly so, were found in Type 1 diabetes patients in all four CD4+ subsets. VDJ junctions sequenced from type 1 diabetes patients showed fewer insertions and more deletions. Compared with healthy donors, patients appeared to share more similar naive, central memory and regulatory TCRB repertoires.

The receptor was derived from a man in his late teens or twenties in good health. The sample was naive CD4+ T cells from blood.

The CDR3 nucleotides are TGTGCCAGCAGCCATTCAACACCGGGGGCCGGGGAGCTGTTTTTT. It specifies CASSHSTPGAGELFF. The chain combines TRBV14 with TRBJ2-2, with D possibly matching TRBD2 (6 bases). The V and J ends lost 3 bases and 6 bases respectively, with 14 bases between them. The CDR3 is 15 residues long. Germline CDR1 is SGHDN and CDR2 is FVKESK.